The 14 T cell receptor beta chains listed next were all sequenced from one sample in a study of T-cell memory formation after mild COVID-19. TCRdb re-called the 5' RACE reads with MiXCR, one entry per CDR3 protein. The table lists approximately 340,000 distinct CDR3 sequences, about 15% of them singletons. Material: PBMCs or a T cell subset sorted from them (not recorded which). The source is a young man who had mild COVID-19 (a few samples of this study predate the infection). Cell type and time point are not known.

The table lists this clonotype with a few counts. The V gene is TRBV12-3 or TRBV12-4, the J gene TRBJ2-3; D perhaps matches TRBD2 (5 bases). The V and J ends lost 5 bases and 4 bases respectively, with 13 bases between them. CDR3 length equals 14 residues. The chain's CDR3 is CASSPTLRADTQYF. CDR3 in DNA: TGTGCCAGCAGTCCTACGTTGAGGGCAGATACGCAGTATTTT.

The chain is built from TRBV20-1 and TRBJ1-4; D is ambiguous. Germline V gene data show CDR1 as DFQATT and CDR2 as SNEGSKA (reference sequence). This CDR3 has 11 amino acids. Trimming took 3 bases from V and 6 from J, leaving 5 bases between them. CDR3 sequence: CSASRDEKLFF. DNA for the CDR3: TGCAGTGCTAGCCGGGATGAAAAACTGTTTTTT.

In its sample, this clonotype was seen a few times. This rearrangement joins TRBV12-3 or TRBV12-4 to TRBJ2-3; 9 bases map to TRBD2. This CDR3 spans 14 amino acids. V gave up 8 bases and J gave up 6 bases; unmatched junction bases: 9. The CDR3 loop is CASSYAGGLDTQYF. The DNA of the CDR3 is TGTGCCAGCTCGTACGCGGGGGGGCTGGATACGCAGTATTTT.

This clonotype was seen only a few times. V usage is TRBV11-2 and J usage is TRBJ2-5; D unclear. Germline CDR1 is SGHAT and CDR2 is FQNNGV. This CDR3 has 14 amino acids. The germline V and J ends were trimmed by 7 bases and 5 bases, with 17 bases remaining between them. CDR3 nucleotide sequence: TGTGCCAGCACCCGGACGGAGCTTTGGGAGACCCAGTACTTC. It codes for CASTRTELWETQYF. Full variable domain (missing parts from reference TRBV11-2 and TRBJ2-5): EAGVAQSPRYKIIEKRQSVAFWCNPISGHATLYWYQQILGQGPKLLIQFQNNGVVDDSQLPKDRFSAERLKGVDSTLKIQPAKLEDSAVYLCASTRTELWETQYFGPGTRLLVL.

This chain connects TRBV6-4 to TRBJ2-2; 8 bases line up with TRBD1. The CDR3 loop spans 17 amino acids. V lost 0 bases and J lost 3; bases outside the gene matches: 6. In germline, CDR1 is MRHNA, CDR2 SNTAGT. The DNA of the CDR3 is TGTGCCAGCAGTGACTCGGTCAGGGGGCTTGACACCGGGGAGCTGTTTTTT. This codes for CASSDSVRGLDTGELFF.

This clonotype occurred a few times. The chain couples TRBV29-1 to TRBJ1-1, with 8 bases fitting TRBD1. The germline V gene has CDR1 SQVTM and CDR2 ANQGSEA. Losses at the gene ends were 7 bases for V and 8 bases for J; bases not matched to a gene: 12. There are 13 residues in the CDR3. The CDR3 coding sequence is TGCAGCGGAGGGAGCGACAGGGGAAACGAAGCTTTCTTT. Protein: CSGGSDRGNEAFF.

The chain combines TRBV20-1 with TRBJ2-7; no clear D. Looked up from germline, CDR1 is DFQATT and CDR2 is SNEGSKA (reference sequence). The CDR3 has 13 amino acids. V lost 3 bases and J lost 0, with 9 bases in between. The CDR3 protein is CSARGRSSYEQYV. For the CDR3, the DNA is TGCAGTGCTAGGGGCAGGAGCTCCTACGAGCAGTACGTC.

This clonotype has a handful of counts. The chain has TRBV11-2 and TRBJ2-1; unclear D gene. Trimming took off 6 bases at V and 11 bases at J, with 11 bases between the two ends. The CDR3 consists of 11 residues. Germline loops: CDR1 SGHAT, CDR2 FQNNGV. The CDR3 coding sequence is TGTGCCAGCAGTTTCGGACGTCAGCAGTTCTTC. Encoded protein: CASSFGRQQFF.

This clonotype has ten or more counts. The chain employs TRBV5-1 and TRBJ1-3; no firm D call. CDR1 and CDR2 from the germline V gene are SGHRS and YFSETQ. Between the trimmed V and J ends, which lost 2 bases and 4 bases, there was a span of 10 bases. This CDR3 region has 14 residues. This chain's CDR3 is CASSLRTGGNTIYF. The CDR3 DNA is TGCGCCAGCAGCTTAAGGACGGGGGGAAACACCATATATTTT.

Here the CDR3 DNA reads TGTGCCAGCAGCTCTTCCGGGACAGAAAACACTGAAGCTTTCTTT. Translation: CASSSSGTENTEAFF. The chain couples TRBV11-2 to TRBJ1-1; TRBD1 matches 7 bases. CDR3 length: 15 residues. V lost 4 bases and J lost 2; bases outside the gene matches: 7. Per the germline V gene, CDR1 is SGHAT and CDR2 is FQNNGV. The full variable domain, its missing parts supplied by reference TRBV11-2 and TRBJ1-1, is EAGVAQSPRYKIIEKRQSVAFWCNPISGHATLYWYQQILGQGPKLLIQFQNNGVVDDSQLPKDRFSAERLKGVDSTLKIQPAKLEDSAVYLCASSSSGTENTEAFFGQGTRLTVV.

This clonotype has a count of ten or more. CDR3 sequence (DNA): TGTGCCAGCTCCTCCCAGGGACTGAACACTGAAGCTTTCTTT. This gives the protein CASSSQGLNTEAFF. The chain employs TRBV18 and TRBJ1-1, with D possibly being TRBD1 (5 bases). The CDR3 runs to 14 residues. Germline CDR1 KGHSH, CDR2 LQKENI. Trimming pared 6 bases from V and 0 bases from J, leaving 11 bases between.

This clonotype appeared many times. The rearrangement uses TRBV5-1 and TRBJ2-1, with 7 nucleotides matching TRBD1. The junction had 9 bases not matched to a gene; V was cut back by 0 bases and J by 9 bases. The CDR3 spans 15 residues. The germline V gene has CDR1 SGHRS and CDR2 YFSETQ. CDR3 bases: TGCGCCAGCAGCTTGGCCGGGCCCAGGGACAGTGAGCAGTTCTTC. This translates into CASSLAGPRDSEQFF.

In its sample, this clonotype was seen a few times. The genes are TRBV5-5 and TRBJ2-7; D unresolved. V was clipped by 2 bases and J by 4 bases, with 10 bases between them. The germline CDR1 and CDR2 sequences are SGHKS and YYEKEE (reference sequence). The CDR3 length is 13 residues. This CDR3 is CASSLFGPYEQYV. As DNA, the CDR3 is TGTGCCAGCAGCTTATTCGGACCTTACGAGCAGTACGTC.

This clonotype has a handful of counts. The chain is built from TRBV2 and TRBJ2-5, with D maybe TRBD2 (6 bases). Germline CDR1 and CDR2: SNHLY and FYNNEI. This CDR3 contains 14 residues. V gave up 6 bases and J gave up 1 base, with 12 bases separating them. The CDR3 DNA reads TGTGCCAGCAGAACGGGACTGAGCCAAGAGACCCAGTACTTC. Protein: CASRTGLSQETQYF.